This TCR beta chain is drawn from a study of cytomegalovirus exposure and HLA in healthy donors. Study observations and caveats: In vitro checks showed that a few CMV-associated chains really do target CMV antigens.

Germline CDR1 reads SGHTA; CDR2 reads FQGNSA. The CDR3 contains 14 residues. Trimming removed 1 base from V and 2 bases from J, with 9 bases in between. Some clones are missing from TCRdb's copy, which holds only in-frame ones; the method was immunoSEQ multiplex PCR. The sample lists about 130,000 clones; 89% were seen once. The donors were in the approximately 120-subject validation cohort; that cohort was separate from the roughly 700-subject first cohort. Regarding this clone: What it recognizes is unknown.

This rearrangement joins TRBV7-2 to TRBJ2-7; tentative D call: TRBD2 (5 bases). The specimen was PBMCs. The sequence came from a woman aged 18-35 years in good health and CMV-seropositive. CDR3 region: CASSLVGVTYEQYF. The CDR3 DNA reads as TGTGCCAGCAGCTTAGTGGGAGTCACCTACGAGCAGTACTTC.